This T cell receptor (beta chain) was identified in a study of cytomegalovirus exposure and HLA in healthy donors (dated by TCRdb to 2015 to 2018). Notes on the research overall: According to a later analysis, one platform produced both the 110 or so validation repertoires and the 670 or so repertoires of the first cohort. The study aimed to test whether signatures of past pathogen exposure could be identified by cataloging public T cell receptors. A separate validation cohort of roughly 130 different subjects was used in addition to the roughly 640-subject first cohort. To predict cytomegalovirus infection status, the study combined high-throughput TCR immunosequencing, statistical association of individual TCRs with disease status, and machine learning.

V loses 1 base, J loses 1 base, and the germline ends lie 14 bases apart. The CDR3, cysteine through phenylalanine, is 16 amino acids long. CDR3 DNA is the only sequence kept; it has 48 bases, read in frame from the first base. For CDR1 and CDR2, the germline V gene lists SGHAT and FQNNGV. Library preparation used the immunoSEQ multiplex PCR assay. In the authors' own workflow: A statistical classification framework was built to diagnose cytomegalovirus status from the catalog of TCR beta chain sequences. The source is immuneACCESS, and TCRdb retained only in-frame sequences with V and J called. Part of the clones is not carried over; for the studies checked, unresolved V genes explain less than half of this, and the remainder is unexplained. The V and J calls and clone size are taken from that table; D and trimming were inferred from the DNA. Within this sample are around 170,000 clones, with 85% of them counted one time only. 16% of the sample belongs to the ten largest clones.

In this sample, this clone turned up once. No antigen is known for it. No much larger clone is present one base from it, and per-base qualities are unavailable. The donors were included in the validation cohort of 90 to 150 subjects, a group kept apart from the roughly 700-subject first cohort. Points the paper makes about the study in general: While some public TCRs were present in many individuals, most TCR sequences turned up only very rarely across donors. A later analysis found that TCRs clustered in the first cohort also tended to co-occur in the 110 or so validation repertoires, with approximately 93% of cluster scores above 0. Three of the identified cytomegalovirus-associated TCR beta chains were confirmed in vitro to be specific for cytomegalovirus antigens. The authors suggested that the approach could potentially be extended to other disease states and immunological phenotypes. The classifier was reported to diagnose cytomegalovirus status with high specificity and sensitivity in both the original and validation cohorts. A total of about 150 TCR beta chains were listed by the study as associated with cytomegalovirus. A later analysis had no HLA typing for the validation cohort, so co-occurrence there was scored across all 130 or so repertoires.

This clonotype was sampled from a man aged 18 to 29 in good health and CMV-seropositive. The chain employs TRBV11-2 and TRBJ2-7, and TRBD1 may be the D gene, going by 6 matching bases. Sequencing was carried out using PBMCs. The base sequence is TGTGCCAGCAGCTTAGCGACAGGCTCTAATTCCTACGAGCAGTACTTC. Its coded protein is CASSLATGSNSYEQYF.